The 14 T cell receptor beta chains below all came from one sample that was sequenced in a study of Graves' ophthalmopathy and Graves' hyperthyroidism listed by TCRdb under 2018. TCRdb names Illumina HiSeq 2000 as the instrument used. For repertoire sequencing, TCR beta CDR3 regions were amplified from RNA transcripts. HTBI primers and the Qiagen OneStep RT-PCR kit were used in a first-round RT-PCR, which was followed by a second-round multiplex PCR, size selection and purification. The raw public data were reprocessed by TCRdb itself: fastp quality trimming at Q25, MiXCR clonotype calling, in-frame beta chains only. All rows with the same CDR3 protein become a single entry with the most common DNA and genes. For this sample the table gives around 1.1 million distinct CDR3 sequences, of which about two fifths were detected only once. Around 10% of the sample is in the top ten clones. Specimen: peripheral blood or thyroid tissue (not recorded which). These receptor sequences come from an adult man with Graves' hyperthyroidism.

The chain employs TRBV5-1 and TRBJ2-7; perhaps D is TRBD1 or TRBD2 (5 bases each). There are 16 residues in the CDR3. The germline gives CDR1 SGHRS, CDR2 YFSETQ. Trimming took 4 bases from V and 0 from J, leaving 17 bases between them. Here the CDR3 DNA reads TGCGCCAGCAGCGCGGCCGGGACCGCAAGCTCCTACGAGCAGTACTTC. This codes for CASSAAGTASSYEQYF.

The chain is built from TRBV12-5 and TRBJ1-1; D is undetermined. Trimming took 4 bases from V and 1 from J, leaving 10 bases between them. The CDR3 consists of 14 residues. Germline lookup yields CDR1 LGHNT and CDR2 FRNRAP. The CDR3 DNA is TGTGCTAGTGGTTCACTCGGGTCGAACACTGAAGCTTTCTTT. Translated, it gives CASGSLGSNTEAFF.

This clonotype was counted at least ten times. The chain couples TRBV6-5 to TRBJ2-6; 7 bases match TRBD2. Germline V lookup: CDR1 MNHEY, CDR2 SVGAGI. The CDR3 is made up of 15 amino acids. V shed 7 bases, J shed 0 bases, and the junction held 3 bases outside the gene matches. The CDR3 is CASMGGNSGANVLTF. The CDR3 DNA is TGTGCCAGCATGGGAGGGAACTCTGGGGCCAACGTCCTGACTTTC.

This clonotype occurred a few times. The chain recombines TRBV9 with TRBJ2-2, with 9 bases matching TRBD2. This CDR3 contains 17 residues. The trim removed 0 bases at V and 6 bases at J, leaving 9 bases unmatched. CDR1 is SGDLS and CDR2 is YYNGEE in the germline V gene. The CDR3 nucleotides are TGTGCCAGCAGCGTAGTTTCGCGGGGGGGCCGAGCCGGGGAGCTGTTTTTT. Protein product: CASSVVSRGGRAGELFF.

The chain carries TRBV11-2 and TRBJ1-5, with a tentative D call TRBD1 (6 bases). V was shortened by 3 bases and J by 7 bases, with 13 bases between the two germline ends. The CDR3 length is 14 residues. Germline V gene sequence: CDR1 SGHAT, CDR2 FQNNGV. The DNA of the CDR3 is TGTGCCAGCAGCTTGCAGGGGACGGACCAGCCCCAGCATTTT. Protein: CASSLQGTDQPQHF.

For this clonotype: A clone one base away is much larger, so this may be a read error. The J gene is TRBJ1-6, the V gene TRBV27; D unresolved. CDR3 length: 13 residues. The V gene's germline CDR1 is MNHEY and CDR2 SMNVEV (reference sequence). The V end lost 5 bases, the J end lost 5 bases, and 7 bases lay between the germline ends. CDR3 residues: CASSRLDNSPLHF. CDR3 coding DNA: TGTGCCAGCAGTAGGCTTGATAATTCACCCCTCCACTTT.

The sample holds a few counts of this clonotype. This chain links TRBV7-9 with TRBJ1-2; 7 bases fit TRBD1. The length of the CDR3 is 12 residues. CDR1 and CDR2 (germline): SEHNR, FQNEAQ (reference sequence). V was clipped by 5 bases and J by 13 bases; unmatched bases: 10. CDR3 nucleotides: TGTGCCAGCAGCGAAGGGGGCGGCGGTGTCACCTTC. Amino acid sequence: CASSEGGGGVTF. Full variable domain (missing parts from reference TRBV7-9 and TRBJ1-2): DTGVSQNPRHKITKRGQNVTFRCDPISEHNRLYWYRQTLGQGPEFLTYFQNEAQLEKSRLLSDRFSAERPKGSFSTLEIQRTEQGDSAMYLCASSEGGGGVTFGSGTRLTVV.

This clonotype has just a few counts. The V and J genes are TRBV7-3 and TRBJ1-4; possibly TRBD1 for D (6 bases). V gave up 1 base and J gave up 7 bases, with 13 bases separating them. The CDR3 contains 15 residues. Germline V gene data show CDR1 as SGHTA and CDR2 as FQGTGA. CDR3 DNA sequence: TGTGCCAGCAGCTTAATCGGCAGGGGTGGTGAAAAACTGTTTTTT. This codes for CASSLIGRGGEKLFF.

V is TRBV14 and J is TRBJ2-7; 14 bases fit TRBD2. The CDR3 has 17 amino acids. Per germline, CDR1 SGHDN and CDR2 FVKESK. Losses at the gene ends were 3 bases for V and 6 bases for J; bases not matched to a gene: 10. The CDR3 sequence: CASSQEPGLAGAGEQYF. The CDR3, as DNA: TGTGCCAGCAGCCAGGAACCGGGACTAGCGGGAGCTGGCGAGCAGTACTTC.

In its sample, this clonotype was seen many times. For the CDR3, the DNA is TGTGCCAGTAGTATCACTAGCGGGAGCTCCTACGAGCAGTACTTC. Its translation is CASSITSGSSYEQYF. The chain recombines TRBV19 with TRBJ2-7, with 11 bases lining up with TRBD2. Germline V gene sequence: CDR1 LNHDA, CDR2 SQIVND (reference sequence). The CDR3 has 15 residues. Trimming at V came to 3 bases and at J to 0 bases, leaving 1 base not matched to a gene.

V and J are TRBV20-1 and TRBJ2-6, with D hard to call. The CDR3 runs to 15 residues. V lost 1 base to trimming and J lost 0 bases, with 7 bases between them. The germline V gene has CDR1 DFQATT and CDR2 SNEGSKA (reference sequence). The CDR3 here is CSARGAVSGANVLTF. CDR3 in DNA: TGCAGTGCTAGAGGGGCCGTCTCTGGGGCCAACGTCCTGACTTTC.

The chain joins TRBV4-2 to TRBJ2-5; unclear D gene. Trimming took 0 bases from V and 5 from J, leaving 10 bases between them. This CDR3 has 14 amino acids. Germline V lookup: CDR1 LGHNA, CDR2 YNFKEQ. CDR3 bases: TGTGCCAGCAGCCAAGAAGAGGTCTCCGAGACCCAGTACTTC. It codes for CASSQEEVSETQYF.

This clonotype was recorded many times. The V call is TRBV20-1, the J call TRBJ1-1; no definite D call. There are 14 residues in the CDR3. Germline CDR1 is DFQATT and CDR2 is SNEGSKA (reference sequence). The V gene lost 6 bases and the J gene lost 8 bases, with 22 bases spanning the gap. CDR3 amino acids: CSADDPKLPGEAFF. The CDR3 nucleotides read TGCAGTGCCGACGACCCGAAGCTCCCGGGGGAAGCTTTCTTT.

The chain links TRBV4-1 to TRBJ2-7, with D possibly TRBD1 on 6 matching bases. Germline V gives CDR1 MGHRA, CDR2 YSYEKL. The length of the CDR3 is 15 residues. Between the trimmed V and J ends, which lost 1 base and 6 bases, there was a span of 16 bases. CDR3 in DNA: TGCGCCAGCAGCCAAGGGTCTACAGGGAAGGGCGAGCAGTACTTC. Residues: CASSQGSTGKGEQYF.